The entry below gives a single T cell receptor (beta chain) sequence along with its context. Its specificity is not known. The record originates from a study of PD-L1 blockade in urothelial cancer. The study, taken as a whole, reports: Durable-benefit patients showed greater tumor-associated blood clone expansion at 3 weeks.

Indicated time point: pretreatment peripheral blood. The V gene end was trimmed by 1 base and the J gene end by 2 bases; junction bases not matched to a gene: 2. Germline-derived CDR1 and CDR2 are LGHNA and YNFKEQ. CDR3 length: 15 residues. Clones were read by immunoSEQ multiplex PCR, and TCRdb kept only the in-frame ones, dropping some. The sample has roughly 120,000 clones, roughly 80% seen once; the top ten hold 3.2%. The rearrangement joins TRBV4-2 to TRBJ2-3; 8 positions agree with TRBD2. The TCR was taken from a man aged 45-65 years with urothelial cancer. The sequencing here drew on PBMCs, taken around atezolizumab (anti-PD-L1) treatment. In nucleotides, the CDR3 is TGTGCCAGCAGCCAAGCGGGAGGGGACACAGATACGCAGTATTTT. It is translated as CASSQAGGDTDTQYF.